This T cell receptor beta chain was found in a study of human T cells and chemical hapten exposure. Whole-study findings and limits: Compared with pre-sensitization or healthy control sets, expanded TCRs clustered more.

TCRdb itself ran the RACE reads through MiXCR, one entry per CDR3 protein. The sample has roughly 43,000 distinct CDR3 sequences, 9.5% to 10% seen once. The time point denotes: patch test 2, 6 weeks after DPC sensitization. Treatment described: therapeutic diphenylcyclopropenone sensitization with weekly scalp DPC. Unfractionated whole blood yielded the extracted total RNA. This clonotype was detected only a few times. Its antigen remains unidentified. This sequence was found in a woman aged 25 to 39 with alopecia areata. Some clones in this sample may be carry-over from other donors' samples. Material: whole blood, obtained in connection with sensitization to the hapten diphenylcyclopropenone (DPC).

The CDR3, as DNA: TGTGCCAGCAGCGCCTCTACAGGGACGGAACAGCCCCAGCATTTT. Translating it yields CASSASTGTEQPQHF. The chain has TRBV7-2 and TRBJ1-5; tentatively, D is TRBD1 (6 bases). The CDR3 contains 15 residues. Trimming shortened V by 5 bases and J by 7 bases, and 18 bases separated the two germline ends. Germline V gives CDR1 SGHTA, CDR2 FQGNSA.